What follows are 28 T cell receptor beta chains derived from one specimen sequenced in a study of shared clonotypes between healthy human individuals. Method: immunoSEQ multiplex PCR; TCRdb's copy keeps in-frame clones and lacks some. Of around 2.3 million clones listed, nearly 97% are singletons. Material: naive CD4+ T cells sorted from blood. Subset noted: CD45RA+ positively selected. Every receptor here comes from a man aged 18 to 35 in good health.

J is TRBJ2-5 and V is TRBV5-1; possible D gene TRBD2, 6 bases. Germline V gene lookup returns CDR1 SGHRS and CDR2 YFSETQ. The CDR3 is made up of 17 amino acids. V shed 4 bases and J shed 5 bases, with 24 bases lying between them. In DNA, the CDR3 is TGCGCCAGCAGCACTAACACCGGGACTTCTAAGGGGGAGACCCAGTACTTC. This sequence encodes CASSTNTGTSKGETQYF. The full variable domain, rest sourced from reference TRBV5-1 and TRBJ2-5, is KAGVTQTPRYLIKTRGQQVTLSCSPISGHRSVSWYQQTPGQGLQFLFEYFSETQRNKGNFPGRFSGRQFSNSRSEMNVSTLELGDSALYLCASSTNTGTSKGETQYFGPGTRLLVL.

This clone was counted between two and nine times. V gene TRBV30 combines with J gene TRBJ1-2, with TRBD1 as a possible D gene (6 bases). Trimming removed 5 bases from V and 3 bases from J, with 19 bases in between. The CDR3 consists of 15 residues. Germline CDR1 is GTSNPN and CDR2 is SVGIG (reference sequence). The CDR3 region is CAWGSPGGLDYGYTF. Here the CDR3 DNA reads TGTGCCTGGGGATCCCCCGGGGGGCTTGACTATGGCTACACCTTC. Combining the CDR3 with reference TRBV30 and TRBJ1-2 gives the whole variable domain SQTIHQWPATLVQPVGSPLSLECTVEGTSNPNLYWYRQAAGRGLQLLFYSVGIGQISSEVPQNLSASRPQDRQFILSSKKLLLSDSGFYLCAWGSPGGLDYGYTFGSGTRLTVV.

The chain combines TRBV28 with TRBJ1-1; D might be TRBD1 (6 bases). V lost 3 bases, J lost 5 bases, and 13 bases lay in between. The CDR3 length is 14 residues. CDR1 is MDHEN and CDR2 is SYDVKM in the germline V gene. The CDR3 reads CASSLGGLETEAFF. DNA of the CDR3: TGTGCCAGCAGTTTGGGGGGGCTGGAAACTGAAGCTTTCTTT.

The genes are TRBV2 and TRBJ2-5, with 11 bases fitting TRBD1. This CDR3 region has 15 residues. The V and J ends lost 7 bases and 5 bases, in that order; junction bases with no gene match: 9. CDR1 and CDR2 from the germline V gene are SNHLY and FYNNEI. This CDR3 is CASNHRTGGDETQYF. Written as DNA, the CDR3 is TGTGCCAGCAACCATAGGACAGGGGGCGACGAGACCCAGTACTTC. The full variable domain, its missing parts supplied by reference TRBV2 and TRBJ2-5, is EPEVTQTPSHQVTQMGQEVILRCVPISNHLYFYWYRQILGQKVEFLVSFYNNEISEKSEIFDDQFSVERPDGSNFTLKIRSTKLEDSAMYFCASNHRTGGDETQYFGPGTRLLVL.

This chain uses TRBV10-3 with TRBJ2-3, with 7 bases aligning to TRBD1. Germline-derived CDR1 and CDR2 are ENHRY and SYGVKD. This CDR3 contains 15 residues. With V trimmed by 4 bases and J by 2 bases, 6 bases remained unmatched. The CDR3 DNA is TGTGCCATCAGTGTGAAGACAGGGCCCACAGATACGCAGTATTTT. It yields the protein CAISVKTGPTDTQYF.

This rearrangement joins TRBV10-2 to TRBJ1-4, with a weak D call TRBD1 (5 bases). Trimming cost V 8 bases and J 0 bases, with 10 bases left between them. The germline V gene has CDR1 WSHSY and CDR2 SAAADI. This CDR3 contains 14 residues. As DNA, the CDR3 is TGCGCCAGCCACGGGGGAGCAACTAATGAAAAACTGTTTTTT. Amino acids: CASHGGATNEKLFF.

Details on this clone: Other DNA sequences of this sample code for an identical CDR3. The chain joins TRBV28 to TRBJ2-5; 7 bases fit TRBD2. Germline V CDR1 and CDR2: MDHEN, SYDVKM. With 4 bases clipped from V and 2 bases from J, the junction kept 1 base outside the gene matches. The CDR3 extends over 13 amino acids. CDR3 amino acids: CASSSGGQETQYF. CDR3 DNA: TGTGCCAGCAGTTCGGGGGGACAAGAGACCCAGTACTTC.

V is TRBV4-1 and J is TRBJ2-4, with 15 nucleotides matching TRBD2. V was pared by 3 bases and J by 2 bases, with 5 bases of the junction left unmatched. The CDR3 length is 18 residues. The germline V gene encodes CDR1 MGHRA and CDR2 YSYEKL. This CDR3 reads CASSQGLAGGETKNIQYF. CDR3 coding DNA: TGCGCCAGCAGCCAGGGACTAGCGGGGGGAGAAACCAAAAACATTCAGTACTTC.

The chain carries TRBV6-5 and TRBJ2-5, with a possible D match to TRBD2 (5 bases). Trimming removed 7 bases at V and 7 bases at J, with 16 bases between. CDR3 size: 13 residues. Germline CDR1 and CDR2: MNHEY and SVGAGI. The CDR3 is CASTTRKSGTQYF. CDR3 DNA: TGTGCCAGCACCACACGGAAAAGCGGGACCCAGTACTTC.

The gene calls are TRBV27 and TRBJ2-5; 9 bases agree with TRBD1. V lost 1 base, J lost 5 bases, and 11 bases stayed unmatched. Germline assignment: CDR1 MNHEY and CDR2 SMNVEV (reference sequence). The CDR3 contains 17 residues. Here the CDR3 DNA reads TGTGCCAGCAGTTTATACAACAGGGGGCGAGGGTCGGAGACCCAGTACTTC. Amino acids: CASSLYNRGRGSETQYF.

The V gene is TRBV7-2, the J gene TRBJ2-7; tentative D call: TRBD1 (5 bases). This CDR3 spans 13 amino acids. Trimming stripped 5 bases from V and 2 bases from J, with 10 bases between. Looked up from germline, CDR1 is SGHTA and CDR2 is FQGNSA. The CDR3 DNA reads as TGTGCCAGCAGCACCGGACATGCCTACGAGCAGTACTTC. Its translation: CASSTGHAYEQYF.

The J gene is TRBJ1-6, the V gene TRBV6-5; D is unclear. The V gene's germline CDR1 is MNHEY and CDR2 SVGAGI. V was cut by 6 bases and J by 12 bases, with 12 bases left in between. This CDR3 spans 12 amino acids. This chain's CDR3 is CASSVPVGPLHF. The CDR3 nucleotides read TGTGCCAGCAGCGTCCCAGTTGGACCCCTCCACTTT.

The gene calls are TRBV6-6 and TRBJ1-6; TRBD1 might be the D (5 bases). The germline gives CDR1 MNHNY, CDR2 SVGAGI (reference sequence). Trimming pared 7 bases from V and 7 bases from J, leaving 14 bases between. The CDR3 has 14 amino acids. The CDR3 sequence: CASTGGTSNSPLHF. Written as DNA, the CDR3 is TGTGCCAGCACCGGGGGGACGTCCAATTCACCCCTCCACTTT.

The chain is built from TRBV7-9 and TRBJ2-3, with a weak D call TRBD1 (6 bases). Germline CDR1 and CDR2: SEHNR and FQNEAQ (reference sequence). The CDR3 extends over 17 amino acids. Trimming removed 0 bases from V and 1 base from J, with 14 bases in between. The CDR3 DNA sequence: TGTGCCAGCAGCTTAGCCCGCCCAGGGGCTGGCACAGATACGCAGTATTTT. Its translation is CASSLARPGAGTDTQYF.

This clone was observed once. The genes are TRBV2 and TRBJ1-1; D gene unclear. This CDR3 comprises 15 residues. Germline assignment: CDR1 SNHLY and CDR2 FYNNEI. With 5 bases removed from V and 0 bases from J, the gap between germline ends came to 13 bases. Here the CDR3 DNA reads TGTGCCAGCAGTTATGGACGGGCTATGAACACTGAAGCTTTCTTT. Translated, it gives CASSYGRAMNTEAFF.

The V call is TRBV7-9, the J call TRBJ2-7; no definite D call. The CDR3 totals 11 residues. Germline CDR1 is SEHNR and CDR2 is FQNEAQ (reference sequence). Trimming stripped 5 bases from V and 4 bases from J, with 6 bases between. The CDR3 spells CASSMAYEQYF. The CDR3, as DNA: TGTGCCAGCAGCATGGCTTACGAGCAGTACTTC.

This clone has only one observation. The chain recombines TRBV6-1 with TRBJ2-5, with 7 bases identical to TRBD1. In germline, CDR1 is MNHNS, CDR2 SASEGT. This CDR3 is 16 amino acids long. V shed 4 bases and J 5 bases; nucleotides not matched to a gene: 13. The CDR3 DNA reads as TGTGCCAGCAGTGGGTTCGTAACAGGGGCGCAGGAGACCCAGTACTTC. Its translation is CASSGFVTGAQETQYF.

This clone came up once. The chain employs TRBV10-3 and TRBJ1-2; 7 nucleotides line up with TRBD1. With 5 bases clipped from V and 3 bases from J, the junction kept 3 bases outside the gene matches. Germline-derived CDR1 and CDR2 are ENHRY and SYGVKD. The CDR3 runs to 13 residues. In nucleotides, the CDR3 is TGTGCCATCAGTCCGGGACAGCACTATGGCTACACCTTC. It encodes CAISPGQHYGYTF.

The CDR3: CASSPRVWGTEAFF. For the CDR3, the DNA is TGTGCCAGCAGCCCCCGGGTCTGGGGGACTGAAGCTTTCTTT. This chain links TRBV6-6 with TRBJ1-1, with D perhaps TRBD1 (5 bases). The CDR3 spans 14 residues. Germline CDR1 reads MNHNY; CDR2 reads SVGAGI (reference sequence). V was pared by 6 bases and J by 5 bases, with 16 bases between.

The CDR3: CASSGFSAGQGTYEQYF. The DNA for the CDR3 is TGCGCCAGCAGCGGGTTTAGCGCGGGACAGGGGACATACGAGCAGTACTTC. The chain links TRBV10-2 to TRBJ2-7, with 10 positions matching TRBD1. The CDR3 loop spans 17 amino acids. Germline-derived CDR1 and CDR2 are WSHSY and SAAADI. V lost 6 bases and J lost 4; bases outside the gene matches: 15.

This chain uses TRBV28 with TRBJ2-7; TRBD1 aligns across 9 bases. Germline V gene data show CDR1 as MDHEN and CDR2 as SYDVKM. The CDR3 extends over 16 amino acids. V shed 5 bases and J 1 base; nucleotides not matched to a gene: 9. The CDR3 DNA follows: TGTGCCAGCAGTCCAACGCCGGGACAGGGTTCCTACGAGCAGTACTTC. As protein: CASSPTPGQGSYEQYF.

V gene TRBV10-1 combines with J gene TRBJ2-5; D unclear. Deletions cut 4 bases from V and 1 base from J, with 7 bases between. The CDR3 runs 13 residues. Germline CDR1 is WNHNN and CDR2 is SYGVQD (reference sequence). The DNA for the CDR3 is TGCGCCAGCAGTGCGGGTTTCCAAGAGACCCAGTACTTC. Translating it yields CASSAGFQETQYF.

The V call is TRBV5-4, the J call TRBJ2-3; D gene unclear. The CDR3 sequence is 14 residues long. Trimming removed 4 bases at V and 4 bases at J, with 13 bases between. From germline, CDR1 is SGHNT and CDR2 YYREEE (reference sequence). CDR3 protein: CASSPTANSDTQYF. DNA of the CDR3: TGTGCCAGCAGCCCGACGGCCAACTCAGATACGCAGTATTTT.

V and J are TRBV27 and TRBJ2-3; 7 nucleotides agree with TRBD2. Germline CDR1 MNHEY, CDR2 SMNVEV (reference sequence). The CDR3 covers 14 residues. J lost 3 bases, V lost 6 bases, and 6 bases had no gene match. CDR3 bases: TGTGCCAGCAGGGGGGGAGGGAGGACAGATACGCAGTATTTT. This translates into CASRGGGRTDTQYF.

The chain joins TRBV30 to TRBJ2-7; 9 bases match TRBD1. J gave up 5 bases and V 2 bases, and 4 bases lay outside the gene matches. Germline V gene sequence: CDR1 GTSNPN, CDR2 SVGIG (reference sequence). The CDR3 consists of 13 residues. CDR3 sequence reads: CAWSIQGADEQYF. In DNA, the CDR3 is TGTGCCTGGAGTATACAGGGGGCAGACGAGCAGTACTTC.

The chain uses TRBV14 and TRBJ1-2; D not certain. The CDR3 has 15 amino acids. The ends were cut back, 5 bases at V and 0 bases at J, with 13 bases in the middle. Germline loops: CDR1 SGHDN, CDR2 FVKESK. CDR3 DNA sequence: TGTGCCAGCAGCGTTTCAACCAATCCTAACTATGGCTACACCTTC. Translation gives CASSVSTNPNYGYTF. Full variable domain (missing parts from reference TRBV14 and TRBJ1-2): EAGVTQFPSHSVIEKGQTVTLRCDPISGHDNLYWYRRVMGKEIKFLLHFVKESKQDESGMPNNRFLAERTGGTYSTLKVQPAELEDSGVYFCASSVSTNPNYGYTFGSGTRLTVV.

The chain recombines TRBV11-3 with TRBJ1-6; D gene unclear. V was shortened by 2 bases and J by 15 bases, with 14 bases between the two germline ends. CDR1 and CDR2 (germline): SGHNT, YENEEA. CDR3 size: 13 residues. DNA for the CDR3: TGTGCCAGCAGCTTACGACGGGATAGTAGCCTCCACTTT. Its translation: CASSLRRDSSLHF.

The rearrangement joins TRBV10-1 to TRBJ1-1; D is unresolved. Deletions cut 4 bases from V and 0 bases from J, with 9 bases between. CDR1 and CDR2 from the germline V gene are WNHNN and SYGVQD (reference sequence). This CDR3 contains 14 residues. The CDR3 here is CASSVGGMNTEAFF. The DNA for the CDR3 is TGCGCCAGCAGTGTCGGAGGGATGAACACTGAAGCTTTCTTT.